This T cell receptor beta chain was profiled in a study of T cells after posttransplantation cyclophosphamide. Study-wide points: Skin or GI-infiltrating T cells shared few TRB sequences with blood.

A note on this clone: What it binds is unknown.

A marrow graft followed busulfan-fludarabine conditioning, with cyclophosphamide on days +3 and +4. Sequencing was performed with immunoSEQ multiplex PCR; in TCRdb, only in-frame clones are kept and a portion is missing. The sample consists of about 7,600 clones, approximately 80% of them appearing once. This CDR3 spans 17 amino acids. Trimming pared 4 bases from V and 0 bases from J, leaving 17 bases between. The germline V gene encodes CDR1 LGHNA and CDR2 YNFKEQ. This sequence joins TRBV4-2 and TRBJ2-3; D call uncertain. This sequence originates from a female patient in her 40s who received an allogeneic stem cell transplant from a related donor, was CMV-positive, and had no GVHD. The T cells may partly be graft donor cells. The sequencing used CD4+ T cells sorted from blood, collected approximately 1,100 days after allogeneic stem cell transplant with posttransplant cyclophosphamide. The CDR3 sequence is CASSPSTLTTSTDTQYF. The CDR3, as DNA: TGTGCCAGCAGCCCCTCCACCTTAACTACTAGCACAGATACGCAGTATTTT.